The next 17 T cell receptor beta chains were all read from a single sample in a study of blood T cell repertoires in COVID-19. Profiling relied on immunoSEQ multiplex PCR, and the TCRdb table lists in-frame clones only, not all of them. The sample has about 210,000 clones, around 90% seen once. The specimen sequenced was peripheral blood. The receptors were sampled from a man aged 30-40 years with acute or convalescent COVID-19.

This clone appeared once. The chain employs TRBV6-5 and TRBJ1-3; D gene ambiguous. CDR3 size: 15 residues. V was clipped by 6 bases and J by 0 bases, with 12 bases between them. CDR1 and CDR2 from the germline V gene are MNHEY and SVGAGI. CDR3: CASRDSSLSGNTIYF. The CDR3 DNA reads as TGTGCCAGCAGAGACTCTTCCCTCTCTGGAAACACCATATATTTT.

The chain has TRBV19 and TRBJ2-7, with 9 bases matching TRBD1. The ends lost 3 bases at V and 5 bases at J; junction bases unmatched: 8. This CDR3 region has 15 residues. The germline gives CDR1 LNHDA, CDR2 SQIVND (reference sequence). The chain's CDR3 is CASSMGTGLNNEQYF. The DNA for the CDR3 is TGTGCCAGTAGTATGGGGACAGGGTTAAATAACGAGCAGTACTTC.

This chain links TRBV2 with TRBJ2-7; D might be TRBD2 (6 bases). CDR1 is SNHLY, CDR2 FYNNEI, per germline. Trimming left V 5 bases short and J 1 base short, with 9 bases between. This CDR3 spans 13 amino acids. CDR3 in amino acids: CASSRGGSYEQYF. CDR3 nucleotides: TGTGCCAGCAGTCGTGGGGGGTCCTACGAGCAGTACTTC.

The chain links TRBV6-4 to TRBJ2-2, with a possible D match to TRBD1 (6 bases). CDR3 length: 15 residues. Trimming removed 6 bases at V and 4 bases at J, with 15 bases between. Germline CDR1 reads MRHNA; CDR2 reads SNTAGT. The CDR3 coding sequence is TGTGCCAGCAGGAAGCAGGGGTTGAGCACCGGGGAGCTGTTTTTT. Its translation: CASRKQGLSTGELFF.

The chain recombines TRBV4-2 with TRBJ1-1, with D perhaps TRBD1 (5 bases). V lost 4 bases, J lost 5 bases, and 23 bases lay in between. This CDR3 contains 17 residues. Looked up from germline, CDR1 is LGHNA and CDR2 is YNFKEQ. Here the CDR3 reads CASSPINYDSFRTEAFF. The DNA of the CDR3 is TGTGCCAGCAGCCCTATCAACTATGACAGCTTCAGGACTGAAGCTTTCTTT.

J is TRBJ2-7 and V is TRBV5-5; 8 positions agree with TRBD2. CDR1 is SGHKS and CDR2 is YYEKEE in the germline V gene (reference sequence). Trimming took 3 bases from V and 4 from J; bases not matched to a gene: 15. The CDR3 consists of 17 residues. The CDR3 spells CASSSAGLAKSLYEQYF. CDR3 nucleotides: TGTGCCAGCAGCTCCGCTGGACTAGCTAAAAGCCTATACGAGCAGTACTTC.

This chain joins TRBV3-1 (or the pseudogene TRBV3-2) and TRBJ2-3; 16 nucleotides line up with TRBD2. This CDR3 is 18 amino acids long. Trimming removed 3 bases from V and 1 base from J; junction bases left unmatched: 4. Germline V gene data show CDR1 as LGHDT and CDR2 as YNNKEL (reference sequence). CDR3: CASSQLGTSGRGTDTQYF. For the CDR3, the DNA is TGTGCCAGCAGCCAGTTAGGGACTAGCGGGAGGGGCACAGATACGCAGTATTTT.

J is TRBJ2-3 and V is TRBV24-1, with 7 bases that match TRBD2. The CDR3 totals 12 residues. The trim removed 12 bases at V and 5 bases at J, leaving 7 bases unmatched. CDR1 and CDR2 (germline): KGHDR, SFDVKD. Written as DNA, the CDR3 is TGTGCCCATAGTCCGGGAGGAGATACGCAGTATTTT. Residues: CAHSPGGDTQYF.

This chain uses TRBV6-5 with TRBJ2-1; 7 bases are a match to TRBD2. The CDR3 totals 15 residues. Germline loops: CDR1 MNHEY, CDR2 SVGAGI. The trim removed 6 bases at V and 7 bases at J, leaving 12 bases unmatched. CDR3 protein: CASSPLTSRRNEQFF. The CDR3 nucleotides are TGTGCCAGCAGCCCCCTGACTAGCCGGAGGAATGAGCAGTTCTTC.

The chain uses TRBV30 and TRBJ1-2; TRBD1 is a possible D gene (6 bases). Trimming took off 1 base at V and 8 bases at J, with 17 bases between the two ends. This CDR3 has 14 residues. Germline loops: CDR1 GTSNPN, CDR2 SVGIG (reference sequence). CDR3 sequence reads: CAWSADRSLSGYTF. The DNA of the CDR3 is TGTGCCTGGAGTGCCGACAGGTCCCTGAGCGGCTACACCTTC.

The rearrangement links TRBV7-9 to TRBJ2-7, with 8 bases aligning to TRBD1. The trim removed 3 bases at V and 3 bases at J, leaving 4 bases unmatched. Germline lookup yields CDR1 SEHNR and CDR2 FQNEAQ (reference sequence). This CDR3 contains 14 residues. The CDR3 spells CASSFGQGYYEQYF. CDR3 sequence (DNA): TGTGCCAGCAGCTTCGGACAGGGATACTACGAGCAGTACTTC. Supplemented by reference TRBV7-9 and TRBJ2-7, the full variable domain reads DTGVSQNPRHKITKRGQNVTFRCDPISEHNRLYWYRQTLGQGPEFLTYFQNEAQLEKSRLLSDRFSAERPKGSFSTLEIQRTEQGDSAMYLCASSFGQGYYEQYFGPGTRLTVT.

This clone was seen only once. V is TRBV6-5 and J is TRBJ1-4; possible D gene TRBD1, 6 bases. Trimming removed 7 bases from V and 4 bases from J, with 16 bases in between. Germline V gene data show CDR1 as MNHEY and CDR2 as SVGAGI. The CDR3 is 15 amino acids. The CDR3 nucleotides are TGTGCCAGCATGGGAGGGGGGGCTGGTAATGAAAAACTGTTTTTT. Encoded protein: CASMGGGAGNEKLFF.

The rearrangement links TRBV10-2 to TRBJ1-5; 7 positions agree with TRBD1. CDR1 WSHSY and CDR2 SAAADI come from the germline V gene. V was pared by 8 bases and J by 5 bases, with 3 bases of the junction left unmatched. The CDR3 runs 12 residues. The CDR3 loop reads CASSDRDQPQHF. The CDR3 region has the DNA TGCGCCAGCTCTGACAGGGATCAGCCCCAGCATTTT.

V gene TRBV2 combines with J gene TRBJ1-5; D possibly corresponds to TRBD1 (6 bases). Germline V CDR1 and CDR2: SNHLY, FYNNEI. V was trimmed by 1 base and J by 4 bases, leaving 14 bases between them. This CDR3 has 16 residues. As DNA, the CDR3 is TGTGCCAGCAGTGAAGAGGGCAGGGGAAGGAATCAGCCCCAGCATTTT. As protein: CASSEEGRGRNQPQHF.

The J gene is TRBJ1-6, the V gene TRBV6-5; D not resolved. The V end was cut by 4 bases, the J end by 3 bases, with 13 bases between. Germline CDR1 is MNHEY and CDR2 is SVGAGI. The CDR3 runs to 16 residues. CDR3 DNA: TGTGCCAGCAGTTCTCTGCCGGGAAACTATAATTCACCCCTCCACTTT. Its translation is CASSSLPGNYNSPLHF.

V is TRBV7-9 and J is TRBJ1-1, with 9 positions matching TRBD1. The germline V gene has CDR1 SEHNR and CDR2 FQNEAQ (reference sequence). The CDR3 loop spans 16 amino acids. V shed 5 bases, J shed 4 bases, and the junction held 11 bases outside the gene matches. The CDR3 nucleotides are TGTGCCAGCAGCCAGAACAGGGGGCGCCTTATCACTGAAGCTTTCTTT. It yields the protein CASSQNRGRLITEAFF.

This chain connects TRBV28 to TRBJ1-1, with TRBD1 matching over 8 bases. The CDR3 totals 14 residues. Trimming cost V 6 bases and J 10 bases; bases outside gene matches: 13. Per germline, CDR1 MDHEN and CDR2 SYDVKM. The CDR3 loop reads CASSTPGQGRPAFF. The CDR3, as DNA: TGTGCCAGCAGCACCCCCGGACAGGGCCGCCCAGCTTTCTTT.